The entry below gives a single TCR beta chain sequence along with its context. Its antigen remains unknown. Produced via immunoSEQ multiplex PCR; TCRdb's table is partial and in-frame only. This table has about 20,000 clones, 85% to 90% appearing once. The entry originates in a study of T cell clonotyping in hematopoietic cell transplantation. Germline V gives CDR1 LGHNA, CDR2 YSLEER. The V gene end was trimmed by 4 bases and the J gene end by 0 bases; junction bases not matched to a gene: 3. CDR3 length equals 16 residues. Study-wide points: Few recipient clonotypes overlapped donors; over 97% were de novo at given depth. Graft donor and pretransplant recipient Inverse Simpson Index values predicted broader posttransplant TCR diversity.

This sample's time point: recipient sample about 28 days before transplant, after cytoreduction. The chain carries TRBV4-3 and TRBJ2-3; 11 bases line up with TRBD2. The source is a man aged 18 to 35 with biphenotypic leukemia. Some clones in this sample may be carry-over from other donors' samples. The source was peripheral blood mononuclear cells, collected before stem cell transplant. The CDR3 bases are TGCGCCAGCAGCCCGGGACTAGCGGCCAGCACAGATACGCAGTATTTT. Amino acid sequence: CASSPGLAASTDTQYF.